Below are 13 T cell receptor beta chains sequenced from a single sample in a study of blood T cell repertoires in COVID-19. This table comes from immunoSEQ multiplex PCR, and its TCRdb copy is limited to in-frame clones, with some not included. The repertoire consists of roughly 99,000 clones, with 85% to 90% occurring once and the leading ten covering around 2%. Sequencing was performed on peripheral blood. These TCRs come from a man aged 50-59 years with COVID-19, enrolled during active disease.

The V and J genes are TRBV3-1 (or the pseudogene TRBV3-2) and TRBJ2-2, with unresolved D. The CDR3 runs to 12 residues. CDR1 is LGHDT and CDR2 is YNNKEL in the germline V gene (reference sequence). Between the trimmed V and J ends, which lost 2 bases and 6 bases, there was a span of 4 bases. The CDR3 is CASSQPAGELFF. The CDR3 DNA is TGTGCCAGCAGCCAACCAGCCGGGGAGCTGTTTTTT.

This clone was counted a few times. The chain recombines TRBV30 with TRBJ1-6, with D unresolved. The CDR3 contains 12 residues. Germline V gives CDR1 GTSNPN, CDR2 SVGIG (reference sequence). V was pared by 2 bases and J by 7 bases, with 6 bases between. CDR3 residues: CAWSPENSPLHF. CDR3 sequence (DNA): TGTGCCTGGAGTCCCGAGAATTCACCCCTCCACTTT.

The V gene is TRBV6-1, the J gene TRBJ1-1, with 7 bases matching TRBD1. The junction had 2 bases not matched to a gene; V was cut back by 4 bases and J by 0 bases. CDR3 length: 14 amino acids. CDR1 is MNHNS and CDR2 is SASEGT in the germline V gene. CDR3 region: CASSGRGLNTEAFF. The DNA for the CDR3 is TGTGCCAGCAGTGGCAGGGGGTTGAACACTGAAGCTTTCTTT.

The chain combines TRBV29-1 with TRBJ2-2, with 9 bases aligning to TRBD2. Trimming removed 5 bases from V and 11 bases from J; junction bases left unmatched: 3. The CDR3 extends over 11 amino acids. CDR1 SQVTM and CDR2 ANQGSEA come from the germline V gene. The CDR3 nucleotides read TGCAGCGTTTATAGCGGGGGTGAGCTGTTTTTT. Translating gives CSVYSGGELFF.

In DNA, the CDR3 is TGCGCCAGCAGCCAAGATGACCCCCCATGGCAGGGCGTGTACGAGCAGTACTTC. It translates to CASSQDDPPWQGVYEQYF. The chain combines TRBV4-3 with TRBJ2-7, with D perhaps TRBD1 (5 bases). Trimming removed 0 bases from V and 4 bases from J, with 22 bases in between. Germline CDR1 and CDR2: LGHNA and YSLEER. This CDR3 contains 18 residues.

V gene TRBV14 combines with J gene TRBJ1-3; tentatively, D is TRBD1 (5 bases). Trimming stripped 4 bases from V and 0 bases from J, with 13 bases between. Germline-derived CDR1 and CDR2 are SGHDN and FVKESK. This CDR3 spans 16 amino acids. This CDR3 reads CASSRLGGFSGNTIYF. As DNA, the CDR3 is TGTGCCAGCAGCCGCCTCGGGGGGTTCTCTGGAAACACCATATATTTT.

Only a few counts were recorded for this clone. The CDR3 region is CASSKQLAYNEQFF. The CDR3 coding sequence is TGTGCCAGCAGCAAACAACTTGCCTACAATGAGCAGTTCTTC. The chain combines TRBV21-1 with TRBJ2-1; the table's D call, TRBD2, has no DNA check behind it. TRBV21-1 constitutes a pseudogene. The CDR3 consists of 14 residues.

The rearrangement links TRBV5-1 to TRBJ1-1; D perhaps matches TRBD1 (5 bases). The V gene's germline CDR1 is SGHRS and CDR2 YFSETQ. The CDR3 is 12 residues long. Trimming stripped 0 bases from V and 10 bases from J, with 10 bases between. The CDR3 DNA follows: TGCGCCAGCAGCTTGGAGCAGGGAAGAGCTTTCTTT. Its translation is CASSLEQGRAFF.

The rearrangement links TRBV7-9 to TRBJ2-3; TRBD2 matches at 12 bases. The J segment lost 8 bases and the V segment lost 3 bases, leaving 3 bases of the junction unmatched. Germline V CDR1 and CDR2: SEHNR, FQNEAQ (reference sequence). The CDR3 runs to 14 residues. CDR3 in amino acids: CASSFTSGGLTQYF. In nucleotides, the CDR3 is TGTGCCAGCAGCTTTACTAGCGGGGGGCTTACGCAGTATTTT.

This chain connects TRBV7-8 to TRBJ1-5; D is undetermined. Germline V gene data show CDR1 as SGHVS and CDR2 as FQNEAQ. The length of the CDR3 is 14 residues. V was clipped by 5 bases and J by 7 bases, with 15 bases between them. In DNA, the CDR3 is TGTGCCAGCAGCAAGGTTACAAACGGGCAGCCCCAGCATTTT. Amino acid sequence: CASSKVTNGQPQHF. Together with reference TRBV7-8 and TRBJ1-5, the CDR3 gives the full variable domain: GAGVSQSPRYKVAKRGQDVALRCDPISGHVSLFWYQQALGQGPEFLTYFQNEAQLDKSGLPSDRFFAERPEGSVSTLKIQRTQQEDSAVYLCASSKVTNGQPQHFGDGTRLSIL.

The V gene is TRBV6-4, the J gene TRBJ1-5; possible D gene TRBD1, 5 bases. V was pared by 5 bases and J by 5 bases, with 22 bases between. This CDR3 is 17 amino acids long. Germline V gene sequence: CDR1 MRHNA, CDR2 SNTAGT. Here the CDR3 DNA reads TGTGCCAGCAGTTACGACCCCGGGGGGGAGGACGATCAGCCCCAGCATTTT. Protein product: CASSYDPGGEDDQPQHF.

The genes are TRBV9 and TRBJ1-2, with TRBD1 matching 11 bases. The CDR3 has 13 amino acids. Germline loops: CDR1 SGDLS, CDR2 YYNGEE. Unmatched junction bases numbered 5, after V lost 5 bases and J lost 8 bases. CDR3 sequence reads: CASSMDRGHGYTF. In DNA, the CDR3 is TGTGCCAGCAGTATGGACAGGGGGCACGGCTACACCTTC.

This clone was seen only a few times. The rearrangement joins TRBV7-2 to TRBJ1-2; 8 bases agree with TRBD1. Germline values: CDR1 SGHTA, CDR2 FQGNSA. This CDR3 contains 14 residues. With 5 bases clipped from V and 5 bases from J, the junction kept 7 bases outside the gene matches. CDR3 amino acids: CASSQPRQGYGYTF. The CDR3, as DNA: TGTGCCAGCAGCCAACCCCGACAGGGGTATGGCTACACCTTC.